This TCR beta chain stems from a study of blood T cell repertoires in COVID-19. At the level of the study: Whether acute or convalescent, the COVID-19 samples came from the United States, Italy and Spain.

Using immunoSEQ multiplex PCR, the repertoire was profiled, and TCRdb retains in-frame clones only, with some absent. The sample shows roughly 250,000 clones, about 85% of them seen only once. This CDR3 contains 15 residues. Germline CDR1 reads LNHDA; CDR2 reads SQIVND (reference sequence). V was pared by 1 base and J by 4 bases, with 11 bases between. Followed longitudinally, the Seattle patients had been enrolled during active infection. This chain uses TRBV19 with TRBJ2-1, with no clear D. The sequence came from a human donor with COVID-19, enrolled during active disease. The donor label of this sample is uncertain. Sequencing was done on a sample of peripheral blood. CDR3 sequence (DNA): TGTGCCAGTAGTATAGGGCGGTACCTTTACAATGAGCAGTTCTTC. Amino acid sequence: CASSIGRYLYNEQFF.